The source of this T cell receptor beta chain is a study of OX40 agonist ivuxolimab in advanced cancers. Comments on this clone: Its antigen is undetermined.

The ends lost 4 bases at V and 4 bases at J; junction bases unmatched: 6. Germline V gives CDR1 SGHTA, CDR2 FQGNSA. The CDR3 covers 14 residues. Study results and caveats: Also present in some nonresponders was a low level of normalized T-cell clonal expansion. At 0.1 to 3.0 mg/kg and by week 6, CD4+ and CD8+ T cells in the blood had expanded clonally.

The data were produced by immunoSEQ multiplex PCR, yet TCRdb's version contains in-frame clones alone and is incomplete. The repertoire includes tens of thousands of clones, approximately 84% of them detected once, and roughly 3% sits in the top ten. The V call is TRBV7-2, the J call TRBJ1-2, with TRBD1 identical over 7 bases. The TCR sequence derives from an adult with an advanced solid tumor such as melanoma, head and neck, liver or kidney cancer. This specimen was CD4+ or CD8+ T cells sorted from blood, taken in a trial of the OX40 agonist ivuxolimab. CDR3 sequence reads: CASSSQGGTYGYTF. The CDR3 region has the DNA TGTGCCAGCAGCTCGCAGGGGGGTACCTATGGCTACACCTTC.